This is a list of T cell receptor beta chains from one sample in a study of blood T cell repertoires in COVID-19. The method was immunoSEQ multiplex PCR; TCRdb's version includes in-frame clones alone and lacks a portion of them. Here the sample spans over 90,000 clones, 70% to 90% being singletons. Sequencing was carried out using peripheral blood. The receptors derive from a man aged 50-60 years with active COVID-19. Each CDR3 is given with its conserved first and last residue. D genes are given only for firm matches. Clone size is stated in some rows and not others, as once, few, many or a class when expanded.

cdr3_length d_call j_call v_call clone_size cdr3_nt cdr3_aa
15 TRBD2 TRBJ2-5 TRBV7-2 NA TGTGCCAGCACCCCAAGCGGGGGGGCGGGGGAGACCCAGTACTTC CASTPSGGAGETQYF
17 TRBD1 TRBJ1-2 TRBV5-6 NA TGTGCCAGCACCTTGGGAACAGGGGGCGCACGGAACTATGGCTACACCTTC CASTLGTGGARNYGYTF
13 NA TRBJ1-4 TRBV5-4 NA TGTGCCAGCAGCTTGCAATCAAATGAAAAACTGTTTTTT CASSLQSNEKLFF
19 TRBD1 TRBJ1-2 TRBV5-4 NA TGTGCCAGCAGCTTGTGGGGTAGACAGGGGGAGGGAACTAACTATGGCTACACCTTC CASSLWGRQGEGTNYGYTF
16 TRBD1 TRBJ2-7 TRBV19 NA TGTGCCAGTAGAGCAGGGGACAGGGATTTTGTGTACGAGCAGTACTTC CASRAGDRDFVYEQYF
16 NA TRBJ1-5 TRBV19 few TGTGCCAGTAGTATAGGGACCCCACGGGGAGGTTGGCCCCAGCATTTT CASSIGTPRGGWPQHF
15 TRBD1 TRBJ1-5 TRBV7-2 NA TGTGCCAGCAACCTGGGGGACAGGGAGGGGCAGCCCCAGCATTTT CASNLGDREGQPQHF
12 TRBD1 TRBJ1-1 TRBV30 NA TGTGCCTGGAGTAACAGGGGGACCGAAGCTTTCTTT CAWSNRGTEAFF
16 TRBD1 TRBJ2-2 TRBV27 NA TGTGCCAGCAGTTCACGGGACAGGGGGAGGGACGGGGAGCTGTTTTTT CASSSRDRGRDGELFF
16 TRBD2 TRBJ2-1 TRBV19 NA TGTGCCAGTACCACCTATGGGGGGGGTGGAGGACGTGCGCAGTTCTTC CASTTYGGGGGRAQFF
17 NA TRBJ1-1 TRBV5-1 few TGCGCCAGCAGCTTGGAGCCTCGGGGGGCGATCTACACTGAAGCTTTCTTT CASSLEPRGAIYTEAFF
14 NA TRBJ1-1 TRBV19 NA TGTGCCAGTAGCAAAATGGGTTCAGGAACTGAAGCTTTCTTT CASSKMGSGTEAFF
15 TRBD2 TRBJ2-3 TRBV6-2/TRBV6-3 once TGTGCCAGCAGCCCGGGGCGGGGGTCCACAGATACGCAGTATTTT CASSPGRGSTDTQYF
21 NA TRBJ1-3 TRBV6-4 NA TGTGCCAGCAGTGACGCGGGGAGAGCCGCAGGCCGACCCTCAACGGGAAACACCATATATTTT CASSDAGRAAGRPSTGNTIYF
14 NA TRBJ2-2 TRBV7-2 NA TGTGCCAGCAGGTCGGGACAAAACACCGGGGAGCTGTTTTTT CASRSGQNTGELFF
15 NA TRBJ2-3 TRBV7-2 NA TGTGCCAGCAGCCCAAGGGGCCTTAGCACAGATACGCAGTATTTT CASSPRGLSTDTQYF
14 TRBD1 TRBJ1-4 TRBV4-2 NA TGTGCCAGCAAACAGGGGGGCTTTAATGAAAAACTGTTTTTT CASKQGGFNEKLFF
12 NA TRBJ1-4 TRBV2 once TGTGCCAGCAGTCGGGTGGGGGCCTTGAACTTTTTT CASSRVGALNFF
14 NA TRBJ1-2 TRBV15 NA TGTGCCACCAGCAGGGACAGATTCGGGGATGGCTACACCTTC CATSRDRFGDGYTF
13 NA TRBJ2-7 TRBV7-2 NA TGTGCCAGCAGCTTATCGGGGGCCTACGAGCAGTACTTC CASSLSGAYEQYF
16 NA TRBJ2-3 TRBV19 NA TGTGCCAGTACTGATGGGGGACTCCCGGGGGCAGATACGCAGTATTTT CASTDGGLPGADTQYF
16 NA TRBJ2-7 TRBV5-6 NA TGTGCCAGCAGCGGCTATAGCGGAGGTTTCTCCTACGAGCAGTACTTC CASSGYSGGFSYEQYF
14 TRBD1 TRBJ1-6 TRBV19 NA TGTGCCAGTAGTACGACAGGGGGCAATTCACCCCTCCACTTT CASSTTGGNSPLHF
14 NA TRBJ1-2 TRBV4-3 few TGCGCCAGCAGCCAAGATCTGCACAGCTATGGCTACACCTTC CASSQDLHSYGYTF
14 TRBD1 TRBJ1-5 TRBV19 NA TGTGCCAGTAGTCGACAGGGAACCAATCAGCCCCAGCATTTT CASSRQGTNQPQHF
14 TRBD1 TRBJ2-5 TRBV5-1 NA TGCGCCAGCAGCTACCGGGACAGACAAGAGACCCAGTACTTC CASSYRDRQETQYF
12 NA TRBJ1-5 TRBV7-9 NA TGTGCCAGCAGCTTACCTTATCAGCCCCAGCATTTT CASSLPYQPQHF
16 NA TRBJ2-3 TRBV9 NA TGTGCCAGCAGCGGGGGGGGGCCTAGCCCTACAGATACGCAGTATTTT CASSGGGPSPTDTQYF